Below, 10 T cell receptor beta chains from the same sample are listed, as sequenced in a study of blood T cell repertoires in COVID-19. Sequenced by immunoSEQ multiplex PCR; TCRdb stores in-frame clones only, minus some. This sample has fewer than 150,000 clones, with more than 70% found just once. The sequenced sample was peripheral blood. The receptor source for this set is a human donor in a cohort sampled during active COVID-19.

V gene TRBV30 combines with J gene TRBJ1-3, with TRBD1 as a possible D gene (5 bases). This CDR3 has 14 amino acids. With 0 bases removed from V and 3 bases from J, the gap between germline ends came to 9 bases. Germline V CDR1 and CDR2: GTSNPN, SVGIG (reference sequence). The CDR3 DNA sequence: TGTGCCTGGAGTGTAATCGGGGGTGGAAACACCATATATTTT. Protein: CAWSVIGGGNTIYF.

The V call is TRBV24-1, the J call TRBJ2-5, with a possible D match to TRBD2 (6 bases). CDR1 and CDR2 from the germline V gene are KGHDR and SFDVKD. CDR3 length: 16 residues. Trimming pared 4 bases from V and 4 bases from J, leaving 18 bases between. For the CDR3, the DNA is TGTGCCACCAGTGACCTAAGGGGAGGTGATTTAGAGACCCAGTACTTC. Translation: CATSDLRGGDLETQYF.

The chain recombines TRBV7-2 with TRBJ1-5, with D perhaps matching TRBD1 (5 bases). Germline loops: CDR1 SGHTA, CDR2 FQGNSA. The CDR3 is 16 amino acids. V was trimmed by 1 base and J by 3 bases, leaving 13 bases between them. This CDR3 reads CASSLVAGYSNQPQHF. CDR3 bases: TGTGCCAGCAGCTTAGTAGCAGGGTACTCCAATCAGCCCCAGCATTTT.

The rearrangement links TRBV30 to TRBJ1-1; TRBD1 agrees at 7 bases. From germline, CDR1 is GTSNPN and CDR2 SVGIG (reference sequence). Trimming took 5 bases from V and 4 from J; bases not matched to a gene: 7. This CDR3 is 13 amino acids long. CDR3 sequence (DNA): TGTGCCTGGCACCCTACAGGGGCCACTGAAGCTTTCTTT. This codes for CAWHPTGATEAFF.

The chain links TRBV7-3 to TRBJ2-5, with D perhaps TRBD2 (6 bases). The CDR3 extends over 15 amino acids. The germline V gene encodes CDR1 SGHTA and CDR2 FQGTGA. The V end lost 0 bases, the J end lost 5 bases, and 13 bases lay between the germline ends. CDR3 protein: CASSLTGSGGETQYF. The CDR3 bases are TGTGCCAGCAGCTTAACCGGTAGCGGAGGGGAGACCCAGTACTTC.

Comment on this clone: An end of the junction differs from the germline gene, which may be a read error. The V call is TRBV15, the J call TRBJ2-2, with 8 bases matching TRBD2. CDR3 length: 15 residues. Germline lookup yields CDR1 LNHNV and CDR2 YYDKDF (reference sequence). The CDR3 sequence is CVTSRTSGSAGELFF. The CDR3 region has the DNA TGTGTCACCAGCAGAACCAGCGGGAGCGCCGGGGAGCTGTTTTTT.

This rearrangement joins TRBV12-3 or TRBV12-4 to TRBJ1-1; no reliable D call. V gave up 7 bases and J gave up 1 base, with 10 bases separating them. The CDR3 covers 13 residues. Written as DNA, the CDR3 is TGTGCCAGCACCCCTGCGGGGAACACTGAAGCTTTCTTT. Its translation: CASTPAGNTEAFF.

The gene calls are TRBV2 and TRBJ2-1; D is unresolved. Germline V gene lookup returns CDR1 SNHLY and CDR2 FYNNEI. The V gene lost 1 base and the J gene lost 9 bases, with 10 bases spanning the gap. This CDR3 is 13 amino acids long. The CDR3 region has the DNA TGTGCCAGCAGTGAAGATGGGCTTATTGAGCAGTTCTTC. The encoded protein is CASSEDGLIEQFF.

The chain employs TRBV5-4 and TRBJ2-3, with TRBD2 matching over 10 bases. Germline loops: CDR1 SGHNT, CDR2 YYREEE (reference sequence). J was trimmed by 2 bases and V by 3 bases; bases with no gene match: 6. This CDR3 is built from 16 residues. CDR3 DNA: TGTGCCAGCAGCTCAAGCGGGAGGGCCAACACAGATACGCAGTATTTT. This encodes CASSSSGRANTDTQYF.

This sequence joins TRBV24-1 and TRBJ2-3, with a weak D call TRBD2 (5 bases). This CDR3 is 12 amino acids long. The V gene lost 1 base and the J gene lost 9 bases, with 7 bases spanning the gap. CDR1 and CDR2 (germline): KGHDR, SFDVKD. As DNA, the CDR3 is TGTGCCACCAGTGATTTTACGGGGACGCAGTATTTT. This gives the protein CATSDFTGTQYF.